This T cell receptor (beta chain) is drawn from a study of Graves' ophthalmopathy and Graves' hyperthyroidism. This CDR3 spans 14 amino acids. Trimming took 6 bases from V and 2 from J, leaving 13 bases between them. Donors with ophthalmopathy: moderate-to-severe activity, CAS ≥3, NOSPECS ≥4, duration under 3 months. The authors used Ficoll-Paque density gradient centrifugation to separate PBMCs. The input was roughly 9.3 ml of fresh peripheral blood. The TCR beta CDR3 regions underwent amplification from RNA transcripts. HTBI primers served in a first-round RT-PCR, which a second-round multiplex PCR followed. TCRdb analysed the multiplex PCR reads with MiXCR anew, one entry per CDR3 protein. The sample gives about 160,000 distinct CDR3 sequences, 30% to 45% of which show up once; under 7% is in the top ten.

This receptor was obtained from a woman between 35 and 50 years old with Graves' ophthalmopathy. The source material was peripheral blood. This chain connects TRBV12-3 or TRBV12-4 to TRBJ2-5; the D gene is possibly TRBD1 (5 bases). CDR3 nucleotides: TGTGCCAGCAGACCTGGACAAGGGCAAGAGACCCAGTACTTC. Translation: CASRPGQGQETQYF.